The clone carrying this TCR beta chain has more than one count but fewer than ten. The time point here: persistent/refractory GD, antithyroid drugs over 5 years with positive TRAb. The TCR library was made from RNA that had been extracted from PBMCs in TRIzol. Criteria from the American Thyroid Association guidelines were applied to diagnose Graves' disease. Peripheral blood, roughly 10 milliliters of it, was drawn into EDTA tubes. Both iRepertoire HTBI primers and Arm-PCR of CDR3 regions were used to build the TCR beta libraries. Via MiXCR, TCRdb re-called the multiplex PCR reads, giving one row per CDR3 protein. The data hold more than 300,000 distinct CDR3 sequences, with roughly 24% observed a single time. The sample originates from a study of regulatory T cells in long-lasting Graves disease. Study background: The term persistent Graves' disease signified upward of 5 years on antithyroid drugs with positive TSH receptor antibodies.

V shed 4 bases and J shed 2 bases, with 12 bases lying between them. CDR1 and CDR2 from the germline V gene are KGHDR and SFDVKD. CDR3 length: 15 residues. Sequenced material: peripheral blood mononuclear cells (PBMCs), taken when the disease was refractory, from a patient treated with antithyroid drugs. The clonotype originates from a middle-aged woman with Graves disease. V gene TRBV24-1 combines with J gene TRBJ2-3; D is undetermined. The CDR3: CATSDPAGHTDTQYF. DNA for the CDR3: TGTGCCACCAGTGACCCCGCTGGGCACACAGATACGCAGTATTTT.